The present entry profiles one T cell receptor (beta chain) with its context. The CDR3 end lies 3 residues beyond the end of the read and is filled in from the germline J gene. V lost 8 bases, J lost 4 bases, and 4 bases stayed unmatched. From germline, CDR1 is SGHTA and CDR2 FQGNSA. There are 13 residues in the CDR3. This specimen belongs to a study of T cells in women clearing cervical HPV infection. Study as a whole: Case blood was drawn when the lesion was first found; control blood after infection became undetectable. HLA type stays a possible confounder, typing being limited.

TCRdb keeps only in-frame clones here, not all; method: immunoSEQ multiplex PCR. This sample lists 25,000 to 30,000 clones; its ten largest clones have roughly 15%. The chain employs TRBV7-2 and TRBJ2-5; 10 positions agree with TRBD2. Sequencing was carried out using blood buffy coat. This receptor was obtained from a woman between 18 and 70 years old with a cervical HPV16 infection that either progressed to CIN3+ or cleared (not recorded which). The part of the CDR3 DNA that was read is TGTGCCAGCCTAGCGGGAGTAGGAGAGACC. It yields the protein CASLAGVGET. The whole CDR3 reads CASLAGVGETQYF.